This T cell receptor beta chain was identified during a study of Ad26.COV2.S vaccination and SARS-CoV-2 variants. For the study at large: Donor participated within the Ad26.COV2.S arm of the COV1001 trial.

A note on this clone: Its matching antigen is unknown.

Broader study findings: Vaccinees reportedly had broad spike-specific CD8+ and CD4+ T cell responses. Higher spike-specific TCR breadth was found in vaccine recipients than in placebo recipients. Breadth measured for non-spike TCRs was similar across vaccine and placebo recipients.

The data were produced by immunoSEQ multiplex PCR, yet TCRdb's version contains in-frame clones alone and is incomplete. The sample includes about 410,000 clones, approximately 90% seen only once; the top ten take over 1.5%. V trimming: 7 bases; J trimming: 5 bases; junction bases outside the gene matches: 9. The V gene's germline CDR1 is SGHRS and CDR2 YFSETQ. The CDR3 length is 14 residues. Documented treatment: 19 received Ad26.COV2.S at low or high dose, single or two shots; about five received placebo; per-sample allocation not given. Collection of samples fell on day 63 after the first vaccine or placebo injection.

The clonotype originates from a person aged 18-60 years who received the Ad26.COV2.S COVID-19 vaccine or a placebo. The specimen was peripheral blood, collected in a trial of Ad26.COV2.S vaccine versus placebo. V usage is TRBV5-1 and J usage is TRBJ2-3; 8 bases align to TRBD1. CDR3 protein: CASSAGGAEDTQYF. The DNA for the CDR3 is TGCGCCAGCTCGGCAGGGGGCGCGGAAGATACGCAGTATTTT. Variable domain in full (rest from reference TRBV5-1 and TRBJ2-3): KAGVTQTPRYLIKTRGQQVTLSCSPISGHRSVSWYQQTPGQGLQFLFEYFSETQRNKGNFPGRFSGRQFSNSRSEMNVSTLELGDSALYLCASSAGGAEDTQYFGPGTRLTVL.